These T cell receptor beta chains were read from a single sample in a study of blood T cell repertoires in COVID-19. Assay: immunoSEQ multiplex PCR; the TCRdb copy retains only in-frame clones and omits some. Of 160,000 or so clones in the sample, 85% to 90% are singletons; the top ten hold approximately 7%. The source material was PBMCs or T cells enriched from blood (not recorded which). All receptors derive from a woman aged 50 to 65 who had recovered from COVID-19. The conserved cysteine and the conserved F or W are not part of the CDR3 here. D genes are given only for firm matches.

j_call v_call d_call cdr3_aa
TRBJ2-3 TRBV7-9 TRBD2 ASSPGTISTDTQY
TRBJ2-3 TRBV5-1 - ASSLGGSSPRTDTQY
TRBJ2-2 TRBV11-3 - ASSSGQITGELF
TRBJ1-2 TRBV16 - ASSHPERGYT
TRBJ2-7 TRBV24-1 - ATSDTRGKTYEQY
TRBJ2-2 TRBV2 TRBD2 ASSGEGSGELF
TRBJ2-3 TRBV7-2 - ASSLEVGGTATDTQY
TRBJ1-4 TRBV18 - ASSPPGGLTNEKLF
TRBJ2-1 TRBV19 TRBD2 ASGLAGGQVVNEQF
TRBJ1-5 TRBV28 - ASSLWGGNQPQH
TRBJ1-2 TRBV27 TRBD1 ASSSRQGAYGYT
TRBJ2-5 TRBV4-3 - ASSQEIWGEETQY
TRBJ1-4 TRBV30 - AWSHGHPNGLF
TRBJ1-6 TRBV2 TRBD1 ASSETGGGNSPLH
TRBJ1-2 TRBV10-3 - ATCLGSNYGYT
TRBJ2-5 TRBV20-1 - SGVAGETQY
TRBJ1-3 TRBV4-3 - ASSQDFPTGASGNTIY
TRBJ2-1 TRBV5-1 TRBD2 ASSTGLAGGTDSDEQF
TRBJ2-3 TRBV5-1 - AISTGTDTQY